This passage covers 9 T cell receptor beta chains from one sample sequenced in a study of identifying expanded T cells in peripheral blood. Libraries were prepared by immunoSEQ multiplex PCR; TCRdb keeps only in-frame clonotypes and omits some of them. The data contain approximately 59,000 clones, approximately 89% of them singletons. Sequenced input: blood. The receptors stem from a person between 18 and 75 years old in good health.

This chain connects TRBV30 to TRBJ1-2, with D hard to call. Germline V CDR1 and CDR2: GTSNPN, SVGIG (reference sequence). This CDR3 has 10 residues. V shed 2 bases and J shed 3 bases, with 1 base lying between them. The CDR3 bases are TGTGCCTGGAGTCACTATGGCTACACCTTC. Residues: CAWSHYGYTF.

The count of this clone is one. The chain couples TRBV7-8 to TRBJ2-1; D not certain. V was shortened by 5 bases and J by 6 bases, with 17 bases between the two germline ends. This CDR3 has 15 amino acids. Germline assignment: CDR1 SGHVS and CDR2 FQNEAQ. Written as DNA, the CDR3 is TGTGCCAGCAGCCTGGACCGCGGCCTCTTCAATGAGCAGTTCTTC. Its translation is CASSLDRGLFNEQFF.

The chain combines TRBV30 with TRBJ2-1; D is perhaps TRBD1 or TRBD2 (5 bases each). CDR3 length: 15 amino acids. Between the trimmed V and J ends, which lost 3 bases and 9 bases, there was a span of 21 bases. Germline assignment: CDR1 GTSNPN and CDR2 SVGIG (reference sequence). For the CDR3, the DNA is TGTGCCTGGAGAGGATACGGGACCAGTCGTCGTGAGCAGTTCTTC. Translating gives CAWRGYGTSRREQFF.

The chain carries TRBV27 and TRBJ1-1; 8 bases map to TRBD1. Germline V gene lookup returns CDR1 MNHEY and CDR2 SMNVEV (reference sequence). V lost 4 bases and J lost 10; bases outside the gene matches: 5. The CDR3 runs to 12 residues. This CDR3 is CASSSFRGRAFF. DNA for the CDR3: TGTGCCAGCAGTTCATTCAGGGGGCGAGCTTTCTTT.

The gene calls are TRBV28 and TRBJ2-1; 7 bases fit TRBD2. Germline V CDR1 and CDR2: MDHEN, SYDVKM. V shed 5 bases, J shed 7 bases, and the junction held 11 bases outside the gene matches. CDR3 length: 15 amino acids. The CDR3 region has the DNA TGTGCCAGCAGTAGGAGCGGGGCGGGCTTAAATGAGCAGTTCTTC. As protein: CASSRSGAGLNEQFF.

The gene calls are TRBV19 and TRBJ1-4, with D hard to call. V lost 8 bases and J lost 0, with 10 bases in between. From germline, CDR1 is LNHDA and CDR2 SQIVND (reference sequence). The CDR3 consists of 14 residues. CDR3: CASEPRATNEKLFF. The CDR3 region has the DNA TGTGCCAGTGAACCTCGGGCAACTAATGAAAAACTGTTTTTT.

V gene TRBV28 combines with J gene TRBJ2-7; no reliable D call. Per the germline V gene, CDR1 is MDHEN and CDR2 is SYDVKM. The V and J ends lost 8 bases and 0 bases respectively, with 8 bases between them. The CDR3 is 12 amino acids. The CDR3 region has the DNA TGTGCCAGCCGCGAGCGCTCCTACGAGCAGTACTTC. Its protein product is CASRERSYEQYF.

V usage is TRBV28 and J usage is TRBJ2-2, with D possibly matching TRBD1 (5 bases). Germline assignment: CDR1 MDHEN and CDR2 SYDVKM. Trimming cost V 6 bases and J 3 bases, with 8 bases left between them. The CDR3 has 13 amino acids. This CDR3 is CASRSRDTGELFF. The DNA for the CDR3 is TGTGCCAGCAGGTCCAGGGACACCGGGGAGCTGTTTTTT.

The chain has TRBV5-6 and TRBJ1-5, with D possibly matching TRBD1 (5 bases). The CDR3 has 17 residues. Germline lookup yields CDR1 SGHDT and CDR2 YYEEEE. Trimming removed 1 base at V and 2 bases at J, with 16 bases between. CDR3 sequence reads: CASSLRVGGARNQPQHF. The CDR3 coding sequence is TGTGCCAGCAGCTTGAGGGTAGGAGGGGCTCGCAATCAGCCCCAGCATTTT.